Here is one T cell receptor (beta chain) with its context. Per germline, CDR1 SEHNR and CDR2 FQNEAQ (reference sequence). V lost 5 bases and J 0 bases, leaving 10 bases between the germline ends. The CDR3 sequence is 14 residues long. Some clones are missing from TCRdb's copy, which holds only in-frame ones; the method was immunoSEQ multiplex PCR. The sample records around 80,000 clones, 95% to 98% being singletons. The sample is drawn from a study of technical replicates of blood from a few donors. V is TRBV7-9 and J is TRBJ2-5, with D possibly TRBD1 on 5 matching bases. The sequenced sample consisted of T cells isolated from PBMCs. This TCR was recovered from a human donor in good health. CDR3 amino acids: CASSKTVNQETQYF. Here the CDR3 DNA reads TGTGCCAGCAGCAAGACAGTTAACCAAGAGACCCAGTACTTC. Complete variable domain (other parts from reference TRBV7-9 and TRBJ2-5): DTGVSQNPRHKITKRGQNVTFRCDPISEHNRLYWYRQTLGQGPEFLTYFQNEAQLEKSRLLSDRFSAERPKGSFSTLEIQRTEQGDSAMYLCASSKTVNQETQYFGPGTRLLVL.